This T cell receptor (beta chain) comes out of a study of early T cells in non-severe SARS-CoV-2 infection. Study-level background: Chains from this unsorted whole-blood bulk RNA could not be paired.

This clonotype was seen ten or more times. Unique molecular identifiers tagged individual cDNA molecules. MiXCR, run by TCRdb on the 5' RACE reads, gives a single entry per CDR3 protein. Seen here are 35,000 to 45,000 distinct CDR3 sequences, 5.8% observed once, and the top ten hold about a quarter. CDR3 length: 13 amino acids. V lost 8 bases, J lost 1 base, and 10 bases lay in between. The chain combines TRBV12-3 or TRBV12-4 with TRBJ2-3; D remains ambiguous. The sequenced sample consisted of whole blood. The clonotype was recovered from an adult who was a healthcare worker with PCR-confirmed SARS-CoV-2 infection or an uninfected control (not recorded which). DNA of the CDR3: TGTGCCAGCGGGGTCGGAGGCACAGATACGCAGTATTTT. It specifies CASGVGGTDTQYF.